This entry is about one TCR beta chain. This sample was included in a study of blood T cell repertoires in COVID-19. Study-level background: Spain, Italy and the United States supplied samples that represented acute and convalescent COVID-19. T cells, B-cell-depleted T cells, or PBMCs supplied cDNA or gDNA.

Authors' data handling: Estimates of nucleated cell counts were drawn from the amplification of reference gene primers. Clones were sequenced by immunoSEQ multiplex PCR, and TCRdb holds only the in-frame ones, with some missing. V, J and clone size were drawn from that table, and D and trimming were deduced from the DNA. The profile covers some 120,000 clones, with more than 70% appearing a single time and over 6.5% taken by the ten largest. Sequencing was carried out using peripheral blood. The TCR originated in a human donor in a cohort sampled during active COVID-19.

The CDR3 is CASSPNWRDSTGELFF. DNA for the CDR3: TGTGCCAGCAGCCCCAATTGGCGGGACAGCACCGGGGAGCTGTTTTTT. This chain uses TRBV7-9 with TRBJ2-2; tentatively, D is TRBD1 (7 bases). CDR3 length equals 16 residues. The germline CDR1 and CDR2 sequences are SEHNR and FQNEAQ (reference sequence). The V end was cut by 5 bases, the J end by 4 bases, with 17 bases between.